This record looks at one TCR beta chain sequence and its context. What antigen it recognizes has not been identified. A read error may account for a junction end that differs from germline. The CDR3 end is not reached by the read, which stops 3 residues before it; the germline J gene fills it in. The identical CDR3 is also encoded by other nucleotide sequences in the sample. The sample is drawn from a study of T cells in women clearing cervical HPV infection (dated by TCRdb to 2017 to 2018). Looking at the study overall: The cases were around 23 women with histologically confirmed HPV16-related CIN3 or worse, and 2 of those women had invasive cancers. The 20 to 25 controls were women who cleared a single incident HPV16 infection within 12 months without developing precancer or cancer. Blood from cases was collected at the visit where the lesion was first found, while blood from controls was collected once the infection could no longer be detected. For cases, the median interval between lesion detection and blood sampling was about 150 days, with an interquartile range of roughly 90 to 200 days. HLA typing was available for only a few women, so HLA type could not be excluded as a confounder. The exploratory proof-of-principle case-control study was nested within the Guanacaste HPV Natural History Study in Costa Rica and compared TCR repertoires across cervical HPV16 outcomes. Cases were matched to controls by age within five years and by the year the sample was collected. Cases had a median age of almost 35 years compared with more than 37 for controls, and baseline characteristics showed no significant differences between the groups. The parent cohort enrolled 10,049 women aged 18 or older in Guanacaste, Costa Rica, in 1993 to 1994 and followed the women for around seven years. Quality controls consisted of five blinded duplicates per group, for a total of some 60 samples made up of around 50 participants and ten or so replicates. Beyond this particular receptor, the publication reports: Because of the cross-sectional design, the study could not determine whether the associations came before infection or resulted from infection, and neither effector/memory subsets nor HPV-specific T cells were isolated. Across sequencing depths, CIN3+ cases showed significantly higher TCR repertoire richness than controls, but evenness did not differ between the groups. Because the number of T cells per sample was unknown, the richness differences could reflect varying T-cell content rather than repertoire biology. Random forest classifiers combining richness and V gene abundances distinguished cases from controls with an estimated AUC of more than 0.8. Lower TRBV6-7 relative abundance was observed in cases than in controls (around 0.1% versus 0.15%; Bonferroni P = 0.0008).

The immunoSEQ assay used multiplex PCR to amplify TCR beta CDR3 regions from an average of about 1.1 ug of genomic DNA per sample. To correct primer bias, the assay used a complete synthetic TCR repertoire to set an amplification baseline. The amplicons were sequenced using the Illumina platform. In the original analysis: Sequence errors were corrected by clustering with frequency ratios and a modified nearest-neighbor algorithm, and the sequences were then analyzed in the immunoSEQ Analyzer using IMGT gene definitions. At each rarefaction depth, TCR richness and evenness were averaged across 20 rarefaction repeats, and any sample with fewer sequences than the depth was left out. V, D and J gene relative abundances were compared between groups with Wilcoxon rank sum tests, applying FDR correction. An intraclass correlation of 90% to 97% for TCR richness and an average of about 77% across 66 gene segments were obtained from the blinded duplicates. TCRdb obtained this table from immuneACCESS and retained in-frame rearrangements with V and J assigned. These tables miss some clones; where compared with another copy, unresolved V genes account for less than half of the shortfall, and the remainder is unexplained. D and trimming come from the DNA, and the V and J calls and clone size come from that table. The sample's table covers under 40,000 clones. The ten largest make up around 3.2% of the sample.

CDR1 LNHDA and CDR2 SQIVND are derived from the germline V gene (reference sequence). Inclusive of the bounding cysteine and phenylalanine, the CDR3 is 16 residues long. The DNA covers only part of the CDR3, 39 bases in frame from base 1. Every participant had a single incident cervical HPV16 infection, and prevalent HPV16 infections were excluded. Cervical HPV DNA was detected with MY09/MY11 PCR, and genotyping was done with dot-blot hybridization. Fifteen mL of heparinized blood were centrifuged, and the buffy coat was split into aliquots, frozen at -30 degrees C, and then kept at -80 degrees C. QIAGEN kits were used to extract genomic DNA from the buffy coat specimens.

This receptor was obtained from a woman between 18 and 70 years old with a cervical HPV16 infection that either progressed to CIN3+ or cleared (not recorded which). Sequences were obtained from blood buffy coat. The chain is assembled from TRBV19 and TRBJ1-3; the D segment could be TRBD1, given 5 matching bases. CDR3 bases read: TGTGCCAGTAGTATCTTGGAGGCAACCGGGGGAAACACG. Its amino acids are CASSILEATGGNT. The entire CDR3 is CASSILEATGGNTIYF.